This is a list of T cell receptor beta chains from one sample in a study of cytomegalovirus exposure and HLA in healthy donors. Method: immunoSEQ multiplex PCR; TCRdb's copy keeps in-frame clones and lacks some. The repertoire holds about 200,000 clones, with around 80% as singletons. Sequencing used PBMCs. The receptors here all came from a woman under 40 in good health and CMV-seropositive. Both conserved end residues are part of each CDR3. The order of the fields is clone size, J gene, V gene, D gene, CDR3 protein, CDR3 DNA. D genes are given only for firm matches. Size is omitted from some rows. Given values are once, few, many or a class for expanded clones.

NA TRBJ2-7 TRBV5-1 NA CASGRTDSYEQYF TGCGCCAGCGGTAGAACAGACTCCTACGAGCAGTACTTC
NA TRBJ1-1 TRBV5-1 TRBD1 CASSSGQDSEAFF TGCGCCAGCAGCTCTGGACAGGACAGTGAAGCTTTCTTT
NA TRBJ2-1 TRBV19 NA CASSIVEHNEQFF TGTGCCAGTAGTATAGTAGAACACAATGAGCAGTTCTTC
NA TRBJ2-7 TRBV2 TRBD1 CASSGQGAYEQYF TGTGCCAGCAGTGGGCAGGGGGCCTACGAGCAGTACTTC
NA TRBJ1-4 TRBV29-1 TRBD1 CSVPGGVSEKLFF TGCAGCGTGCCAGGGGGCGTGAGTGAAAAACTGTTTTTT
few TRBJ1-3 TRBV18 NA CASSPIRPGSSSGNTIYF TGTGCCAGCTCACCTATAAGGCCAGGCAGCAGCTCTGGAAACACCATATATTTT
NA TRBJ2-7 TRBV2 TRBD1 CASVQGSGSYEQYF TGTGCCAGCGTACAGGGGTCGGGCTCCTACGAGCAGTACTTC
few TRBJ1-1 TRBV21-1 NA CASSKGTENTEAFF TGTGCCAGCAGCAAAGGGACAGAGAACACTGAAGCTTTCTTT
NA TRBJ2-7 TRBV2 NA CASSGRLDSYEQYF TGTGCCAGCTCGGGAAGGCTGGATAGTTACGAGCAGTACTTC
NA TRBJ1-1 TRBV27 NA CASRQTGDTEAFF TGTGCCAGCAGACAGACCGGGGACACTGAAGCTTTCTTT
NA TRBJ1-2 TRBV6-6 NA CASSYLGENRDGYTF TGTGCCAGCAGTTACCTGGGGGAGAACAGGGATGGCTACACCTTC
once TRBJ2-3 TRBV11-3 NA CASSLRLADTQYF TGTGCCAGCAGCCTCAGACTAGCAGATACGCAGTATTTT
NA TRBJ2-7 TRBV5-6 NA CASSFPRSGSYEQYF TGTGCCAGCAGCTTCCCCCGCAGCGGCTCCTACGAGCAGTACTTC
NA TRBJ1-4 TRBV2 NA CAGGTTTNEKLFF TGTGCCGGGGGGACGACAACTAATGAAAAACTGTTTTTT
NA TRBJ2-1 TRBV5-1 TRBD2 CASSLAPRLAGSEEQFF TGCGCCAGCAGCTTGGCCCCGAGACTAGCGGGATCGGAGGAGCAGTTCTTC
NA TRBJ1-1 TRBV28 NA CASKQGMNTEAFF TGTGCCAGCAAACAGGGAATGAACACTGAAGCTTTCTTT
few TRBJ1-2 TRBV18 TRBD1 CASSPGTGRSYTF TGTGCCAGCTCACCCGGGACAGGTCGCAGCTACACCTTC
NA TRBJ2-7 TRBV7-8 NA CASSLIFGETYEQYF TGTGCCAGCAGCTTAATCTTCGGTGAAACCTACGAGCAGTACTTC
NA TRBJ2-1 TRBV7-8 NA CASSVVVAAKEQFF TGTGCCAGCAGCGTTGTCGTAGCGGCCAAAGAGCAGTTCTTC
NA TRBJ1-2 TRBV18 TRBD1 CASSPPPRWAGQGPANYGYTF TGTGCCAGCTCACCACCTCCTCGGTGGGCGGGACAGGGGCCTGCTAACTATGGCTACACCTTC
few TRBJ2-1 TRBV11-3 TRBD2 CASSLGGDVRFF TGTGCCAGCAGCTTGGGAGGGGATGTGCGGTTCTTC
NA TRBJ2-5 TRBV29-1 TRBD2 CSVEGMAGGEAETQYF TGCAGCGTTGAAGGTATGGCGGGAGGTGAGGCGGAGACCCAGTACTTC
NA TRBJ1-5 TRBV7-9 NA CASSLGGGQPQHF TGTGCCAGCAGCTTAGGAGGTGGTCAGCCCCAGCATTTT
NA TRBJ2-4 TRBV25-1 NA CASSEFGTGNIQYF TGTGCCAGCAGTGAATTCGGTACGGGGAACATTCAGTACTTC
NA TRBJ2-7 TRBV29-1 TRBD1 CSVVFVGTESYEQYF TGCAGCGTTGTATTCGTCGGGACAGAGTCCTACGAGCAGTACTTC
NA TRBJ2-2 TRBV6-5 TRBD1 CASRRQGAGTGELFF TGTGCCAGCAGGCGACAGGGGGCGGGCACCGGGGAGCTGTTTTTT
once TRBJ1-2 TRBV28 TRBD1 CASRGQGIVNYGYTF TGTGCCAGCAGGGGACAGGGTATAGTTAACTATGGCTACACCTTC
NA TRBJ1-4 TRBV6-6 TRBD1 CASAEDRDEKLFF TGTGCCAGCGCCGAGGACAGGGATGAAAAACTGTTTTTT